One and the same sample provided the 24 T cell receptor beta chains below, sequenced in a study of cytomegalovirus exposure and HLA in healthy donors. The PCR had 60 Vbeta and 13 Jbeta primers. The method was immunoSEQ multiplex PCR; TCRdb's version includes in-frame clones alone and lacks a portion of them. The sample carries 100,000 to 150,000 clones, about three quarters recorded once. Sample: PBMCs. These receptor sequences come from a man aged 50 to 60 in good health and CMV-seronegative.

The chain's CDR3 is CASSPVTGEGEKLFF. As DNA, the CDR3 is TGTGCCAGCAGCCCAGTGACAGGGGAGGGTGAAAAACTGTTTTTT. The J gene is TRBJ1-4, the V gene TRBV7-8; TRBD1 aligns across 8 bases. V dropped 5 bases and J dropped 7; count of bases not matched to a gene: 9. The germline V gene encodes CDR1 SGHVS and CDR2 FQNEAQ. The CDR3 totals 15 residues.

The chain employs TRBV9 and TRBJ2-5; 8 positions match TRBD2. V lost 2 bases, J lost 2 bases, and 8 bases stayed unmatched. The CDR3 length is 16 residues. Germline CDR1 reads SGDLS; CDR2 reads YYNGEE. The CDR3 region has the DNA TGTGCCAGCAGCGTTCTCGGGGGGGACTCACAAGAGACCCAGTACTTC. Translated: CASSVLGGDSQETQYF.

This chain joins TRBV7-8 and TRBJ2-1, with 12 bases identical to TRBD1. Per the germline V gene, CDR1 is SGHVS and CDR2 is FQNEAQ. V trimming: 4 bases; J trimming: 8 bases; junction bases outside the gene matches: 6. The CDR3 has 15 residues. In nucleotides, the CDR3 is TGTGCCAGCAGCTCCTCAGGGACAGGGGGCGATGAGCAGTTCTTC. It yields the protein CASSSSGTGGDEQFF.

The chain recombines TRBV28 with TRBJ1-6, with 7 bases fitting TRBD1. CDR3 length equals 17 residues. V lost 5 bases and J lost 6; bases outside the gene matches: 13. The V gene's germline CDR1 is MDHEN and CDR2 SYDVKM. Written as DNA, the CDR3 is TGTGCCAGCAGTCCTCCTCGGGACAGCGACGCTAATTCACCCCTCCACTTT. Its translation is CASSPPRDSDANSPLHF.

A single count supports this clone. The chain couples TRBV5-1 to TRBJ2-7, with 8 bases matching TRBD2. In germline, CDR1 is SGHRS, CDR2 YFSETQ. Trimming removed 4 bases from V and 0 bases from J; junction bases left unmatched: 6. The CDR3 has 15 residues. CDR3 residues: CASSPISGNSYEQYF. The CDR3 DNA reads TGCGCCAGCAGCCCGATTAGCGGGAACTCCTACGAGCAGTACTTC.

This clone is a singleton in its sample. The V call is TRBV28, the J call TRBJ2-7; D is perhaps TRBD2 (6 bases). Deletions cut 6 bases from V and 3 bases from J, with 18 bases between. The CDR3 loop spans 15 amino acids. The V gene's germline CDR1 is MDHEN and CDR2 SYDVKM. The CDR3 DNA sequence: TGTGCCAGCAGCTCGGGGGTCCACGGGGGCTACGAGCAGTACTTC. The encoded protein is CASSSGVHGGYEQYF.

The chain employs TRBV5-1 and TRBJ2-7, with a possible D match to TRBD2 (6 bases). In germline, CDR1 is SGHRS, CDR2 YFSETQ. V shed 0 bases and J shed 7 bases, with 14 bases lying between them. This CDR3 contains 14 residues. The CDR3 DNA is TGCGCCAGCAGCTTGGCCGACGGGGGTTATGAGCAGTACTTC. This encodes CASSLADGGYEQYF.

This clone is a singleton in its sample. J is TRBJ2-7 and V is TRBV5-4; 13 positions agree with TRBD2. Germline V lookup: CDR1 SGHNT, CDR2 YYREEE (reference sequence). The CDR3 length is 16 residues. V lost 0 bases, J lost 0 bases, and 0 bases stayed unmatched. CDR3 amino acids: CASSLGTSGGSYEQYF. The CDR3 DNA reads TGTGCCAGCAGCTTGGGGACTAGCGGGGGCTCCTACGAGCAGTACTTC.

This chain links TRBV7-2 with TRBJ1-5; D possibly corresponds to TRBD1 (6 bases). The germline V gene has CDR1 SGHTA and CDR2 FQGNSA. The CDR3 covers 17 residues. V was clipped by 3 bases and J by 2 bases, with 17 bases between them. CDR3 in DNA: TGTGCCAGCAGCTTCCCCGGGGGAGGGGGGCGCAATCAGCCCCAGCATTTT. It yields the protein CASSFPGGGGRNQPQHF.

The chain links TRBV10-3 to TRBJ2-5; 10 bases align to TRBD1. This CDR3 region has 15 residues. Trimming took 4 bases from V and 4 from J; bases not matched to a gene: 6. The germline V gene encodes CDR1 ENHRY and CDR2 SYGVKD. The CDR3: CAISVSTGGRETQYF. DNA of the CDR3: TGTGCCATCAGTGTATCGACAGGGGGCAGAGAGACCCAGTACTTC.

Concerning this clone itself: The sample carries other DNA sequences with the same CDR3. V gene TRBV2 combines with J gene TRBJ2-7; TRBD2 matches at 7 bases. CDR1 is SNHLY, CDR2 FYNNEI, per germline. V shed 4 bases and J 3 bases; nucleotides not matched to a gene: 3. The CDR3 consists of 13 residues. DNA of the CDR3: TGTGCCAGCAGTGCGGGGGGTGGCTACGAGCAGTACGTC. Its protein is CASSAGGGYEQYV.

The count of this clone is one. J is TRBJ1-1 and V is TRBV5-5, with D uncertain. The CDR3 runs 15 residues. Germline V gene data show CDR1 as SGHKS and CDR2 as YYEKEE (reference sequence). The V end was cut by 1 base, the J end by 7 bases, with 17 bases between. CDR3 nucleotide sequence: TGTGCCAGCAGCTTGCCGGCGGTGCCCTGTGATGAAGCTTTCTTT. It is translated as CASSLPAVPCDEAFF.

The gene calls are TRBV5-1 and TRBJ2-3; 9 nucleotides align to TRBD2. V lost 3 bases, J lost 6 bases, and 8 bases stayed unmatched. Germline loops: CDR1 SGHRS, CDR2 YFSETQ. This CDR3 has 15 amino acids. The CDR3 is CASSWVAGDGDTQYF. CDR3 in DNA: TGCGCCAGCAGCTGGGTAGCGGGGGACGGGGATACGCAGTATTTT. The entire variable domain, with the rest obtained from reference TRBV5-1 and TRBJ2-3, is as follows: KAGVTQTPRYLIKTRGQQVTLSCSPISGHRSVSWYQQTPGQGLQFLFEYFSETQRNKGNFPGRFSGRQFSNSRSEMNVSTLELGDSALYLCASSWVAGDGDTQYFGPGTRLTVL.

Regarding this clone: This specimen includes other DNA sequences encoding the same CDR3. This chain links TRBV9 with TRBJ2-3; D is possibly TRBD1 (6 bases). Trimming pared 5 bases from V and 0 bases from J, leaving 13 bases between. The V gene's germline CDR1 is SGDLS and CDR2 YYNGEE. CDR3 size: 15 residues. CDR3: CASSATGHSTDTQYF. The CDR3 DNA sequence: TGTGCCAGCAGTGCTACAGGGCATAGCACAGATACGCAGTATTTT.

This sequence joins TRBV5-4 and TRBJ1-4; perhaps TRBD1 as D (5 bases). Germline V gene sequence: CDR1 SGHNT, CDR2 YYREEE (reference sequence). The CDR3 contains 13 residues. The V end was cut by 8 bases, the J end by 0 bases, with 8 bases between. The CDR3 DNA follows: TGTGCCAGTTCGACAGCAACTAATGAAAAACTGTTTTTT. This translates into CASSTATNEKLFF.

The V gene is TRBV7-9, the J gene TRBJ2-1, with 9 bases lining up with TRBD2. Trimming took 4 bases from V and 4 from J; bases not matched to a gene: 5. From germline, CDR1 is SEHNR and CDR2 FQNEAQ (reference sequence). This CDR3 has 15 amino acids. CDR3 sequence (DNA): TGTGCCAGCAGCTATAGCGGGGGAACTTACAATGAGCAGTTCTTC. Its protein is CASSYSGGTYNEQFF.

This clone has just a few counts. The CDR3: CASSYVGGTEAFF. In DNA, the CDR3 is TGTGCCAGCAGTTATGTTGGGGGGACTGAAGCTTTCTTT. The chain carries TRBV6-1 and TRBJ1-1; D possibly corresponds to TRBD1 (5 bases). Germline V gives CDR1 MNHNS, CDR2 SASEGT. The CDR3 runs to 13 residues. Trimming removed 5 bases from V and 5 bases from J, with 12 bases in between.

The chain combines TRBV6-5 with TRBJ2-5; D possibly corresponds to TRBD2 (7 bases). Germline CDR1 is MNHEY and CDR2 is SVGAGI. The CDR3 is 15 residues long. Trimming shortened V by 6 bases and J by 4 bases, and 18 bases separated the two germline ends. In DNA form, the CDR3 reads TGTGCCAGCAGACCGGGGGGCAATGGGGGAGAGACCCAGTACTTC. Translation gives CASRPGGNGGETQYF.

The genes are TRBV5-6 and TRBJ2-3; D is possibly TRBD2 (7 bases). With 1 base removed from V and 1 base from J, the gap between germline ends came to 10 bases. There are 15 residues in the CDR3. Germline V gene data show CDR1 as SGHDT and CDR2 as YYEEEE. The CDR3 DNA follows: TGTGCCAGCAGCTTGTACGGGGGGCGCACAGATACGCAGTATTTT. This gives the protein CASSLYGGRTDTQYF.

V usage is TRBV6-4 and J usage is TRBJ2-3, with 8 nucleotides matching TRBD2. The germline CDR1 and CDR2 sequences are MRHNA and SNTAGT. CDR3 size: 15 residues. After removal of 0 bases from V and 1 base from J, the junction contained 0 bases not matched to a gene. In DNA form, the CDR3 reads TGTGCCAGCAGTGACTCTAGCGGGGGCACAGATACGCAGTATTTT. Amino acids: CASSDSSGGTDTQYF.

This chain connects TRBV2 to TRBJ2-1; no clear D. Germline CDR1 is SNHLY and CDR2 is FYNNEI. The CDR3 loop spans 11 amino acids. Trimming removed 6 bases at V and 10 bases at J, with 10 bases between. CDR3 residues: CASSPGAEQFF. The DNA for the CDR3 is TGTGCCAGCAGCCCCGGTGCGGAGCAGTTCTTC.

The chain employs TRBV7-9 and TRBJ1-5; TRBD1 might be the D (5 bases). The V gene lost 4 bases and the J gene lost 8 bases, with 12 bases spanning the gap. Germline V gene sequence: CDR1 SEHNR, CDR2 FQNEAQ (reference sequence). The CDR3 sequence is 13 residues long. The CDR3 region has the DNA TGTGCCAGCAGCTGGGGGGAAATGGAGCCCCAGCATTTT. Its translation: CASSWGEMEPQHF.

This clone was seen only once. This chain's CDR3 is CATSRGPDGVDSPLHF. The DNA of the CDR3 is TGTGCCACCAGCAGAGGACCAGACGGAGTGGATTCACCCCTCCACTTT. The V gene is TRBV15, the J gene TRBJ1-6; D ambiguous. Trimming took 1 base from V and 8 from J, leaving 15 bases between them. From germline, CDR1 is LNHNV and CDR2 YYDKDF (reference sequence). CDR3 length: 16 amino acids.

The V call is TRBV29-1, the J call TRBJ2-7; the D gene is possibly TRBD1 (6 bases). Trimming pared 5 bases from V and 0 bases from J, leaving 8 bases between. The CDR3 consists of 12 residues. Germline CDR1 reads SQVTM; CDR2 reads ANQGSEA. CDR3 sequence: CSVKGDSYEQYF. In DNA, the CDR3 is TGCAGCGTTAAGGGGGACTCCTACGAGCAGTACTTC.